Below are 29 T cell receptor beta chains sequenced from a single sample in a study of post-analysis software for immune sequencing data. Points from the study as a whole: The five TRBV segments detected at higher frequency in patients than in controls included TRBV5-6, TRBV5-1 and TRBV20-1.

Unique-molecular-identifier-tagged TCR beta cDNA libraries were used. TCRdb redid the calling of the PCR reads with MiXCR, one entry per CDR3 protein. Of approximately 360,000 distinct CDR3 sequences in the sample, around 37% were seen once. For these receptors, no antigen is known. Sequenced input: blood. These receptors were collected from a girl aged 5-17 years with multiple sclerosis.

There are a few counts of this clonotype. V and J are TRBV29-1 and TRBJ2-1; no clear D gene. Germline values: CDR1 SQVTM, CDR2 ANQGSEA. V lost 5 bases and J 1 base, leaving 6 bases between the germline ends. This CDR3 is 12 amino acids long. The CDR3 loop reads CSVIESYNEQFF. CDR3 bases: TGCAGCGTTATAGAGTCCTACAATGAGCAGTTCTTC.

This clonotype was recorded a few times. V gene TRBV6-4 combines with J gene TRBJ2-1, with 12 positions matching TRBD1. Germline-derived CDR1 and CDR2 are MRHNA and SNTAGT. The CDR3 loop spans 15 amino acids. V lost 10 bases, J lost 7 bases, and 11 bases stayed unmatched. CDR3 nucleotide sequence: TGTGCCACAGCAATAGGGACAGGGGGCTTGAATGAGCAGTTCTTC. Its translation: CATAIGTGGLNEQFF.

The chain carries TRBV12-3 or TRBV12-4 and TRBJ1-2; possible D gene TRBD1, 6 bases. This CDR3 has 11 residues. The germline V and J ends were trimmed by 9 bases and 8 bases, with 13 bases remaining between them. Here the CDR3 reads CASGIGGGYTF. CDR3 coding DNA: TGTGCCAGTGGGATAGGGGGGGGCTACACCTTC.

This chain joins TRBV6-2 or TRBV6-3 and TRBJ2-1; possibly TRBD2 for D (5 bases). Germline V lookup: CDR1 MNHEY, CDR2 SVGEGT. The length of the CDR3 is 11 residues. V shed 4 bases and J shed 8 bases, with 6 bases lying between them. The CDR3 is CASSWRHEQFF. In DNA form, the CDR3 reads TGTGCCAGCAGTTGGAGGCATGAGCAGTTCTTC.

V gene TRBV29-1 combines with J gene TRBJ2-1; D possibly corresponds to TRBD2 (7 bases). The CDR3 length is 13 residues. Germline loops: CDR1 SQVTM, CDR2 ANQGSEA. V gave up 5 bases and J gave up 5 bases, with 13 bases separating them. The CDR3 DNA is TGCAGCGTTACACGGGGGGCCCACAATGAGCAGTTCTTC. Its translation: CSVTRGAHNEQFF.

The V gene is TRBV7-2, the J gene TRBJ2-7; TRBD2 might be the D (7 bases). CDR1 and CDR2 from the germline V gene are SGHTA and FQGNSA. This CDR3 has 20 amino acids. V lost 2 bases, J lost 4 bases, and 30 bases lay in between. CDR3: CASSLPRLGGGDDSLYEQYF. Written as DNA, the CDR3 is TGTGCCAGCAGCTTACCTCGACTTGGCGGGGGCGACGATTCCCTTTACGAGCAGTACTTC.

The genes are TRBV5-1 and TRBJ2-3, with 9 positions matching TRBD2. Looked up from germline, CDR1 is SGHRS and CDR2 is YFSETQ. The CDR3 is 15 amino acids. Trimming removed 3 bases from V and 0 bases from J; junction bases left unmatched: 2. Written as DNA, the CDR3 is TGCGCCAGCAGCTCGACTAGCGGTAGCACAGATACGCAGTATTTT. Protein: CASSSTSGSTDTQYF.

V and J are TRBV7-9 and TRBJ1-5; D not resolved. Trimming took 4 bases from V and 5 from J, leaving 9 bases between them. The CDR3 is made up of 13 amino acids. The germline V gene has CDR1 SEHNR and CDR2 FQNEAQ (reference sequence). The CDR3 coding sequence is TGTGCCAGCAGCTATACAAAGGATCAGCCCCAGCATTTT. It translates to CASSYTKDQPQHF. Using reference TRBV7-9 and TRBJ1-5 for the parts outside the CDR3, the full variable domain is DTGVSQNPRHKITKRGQNVTFRCDPISEHNRLYWYRQTLGQGPEFLTYFQNEAQLEKSRLLSDRFSAERPKGSFSTLEIQRTEQGDSAMYLCASSYTKDQPQHFGDGTRLSIL.

The chain uses TRBV10-3 and TRBJ2-7, with 8 bases aligning to TRBD1. The CDR3 consists of 12 residues. Germline loops: CDR1 ENHRY, CDR2 SYGVKD. After removal of 11 bases from V and 5 bases from J, the junction contained 8 bases not matched to a gene. DNA of the CDR3: TGTGCCGCCCAAAAGACAGGGGACGAGCAGTACTTC. It yields the protein CAAQKTGDEQYF.

The chain combines TRBV13 with TRBJ2-5; TRBD1 matches at 8 bases. The J call is doubtful: the DNA matches TRBJ2-7 better. This CDR3 contains 16 residues. CDR1 PRHDT and CDR2 FYEKMQ come from the germline V gene (reference sequence). CDR3 loop: CASSLGRRTGIHEQYF. The CDR3 DNA is TGTGCCAGCAGCTTAGGCCGAAGGACAGGGATACACGAGCAGTACTTC.

The rearrangement uses TRBV6-1 and TRBJ1-5; D perhaps matches TRBD1 (5 bases). The CDR3 loop spans 16 amino acids. The V gene's germline CDR1 is MNHNS and CDR2 SASEGT. V shed 1 base and J shed 5 bases, with 15 bases lying between them. The CDR3 sequence is CASSEVGRAGYQPQHF. CDR3 nucleotides: TGTGCCAGCAGTGAAGTAGGGCGGGCAGGGTATCAGCCCCAGCATTTT.

This rearrangement joins TRBV5-1 to TRBJ2-5, with 9 bases aligning to TRBD1. The DNA end favors TRBJ2-7, so the J call may be wrong. CDR1 and CDR2 (germline): SGHRS, YFSETQ. The CDR3 covers 14 residues. DNA of the CDR3: TGCGCCAGCAGCGCCGGGACAGGGCGGAACGAGCAGTACTTC. It is translated as CASSAGTGRNEQYF.

The table lists this clonotype with a few counts. The gene calls are TRBV7-2 and TRBJ1-5; TRBD1 is a possible D gene (5 bases). This CDR3 region has 14 residues. CDR1 and CDR2 from the germline V gene are SGHTA and FQGNSA. The V gene lost 5 bases and the J gene lost 4 bases, with 12 bases spanning the gap. The CDR3 nucleotides read TGTGCCAGCAGCCTCAGGGAATCGAATCAGCCCCAGCATTTT. This gives the protein CASSLRESNQPQHF.

The chain has TRBV28 and TRBJ1-5, with D perhaps TRBD1 (6 bases). Germline V CDR1 and CDR2: MDHEN, SYDVKM. This CDR3 has 18 residues. Trimming pared 2 bases from V and 0 bases from J, leaving 17 bases between. Here the CDR3 DNA reads TGTGCCAGCAGTTTAACCAGGGGATCCGTATATAGCAATCAGCCCCAGCATTTT. Its protein product is CASSLTRGSVYSNQPQHF.

The chain combines TRBV12-3 or TRBV12-4 with TRBJ1-1; the D is unclear. This CDR3 region has 15 residues. Trimming stripped 6 bases from V and 7 bases from J, with 21 bases between. The CDR3: CASSWGTVAVNEAFF. The CDR3 DNA reads as TGTGCCAGCAGCTGGGGAACCGTGGCGGTCAATGAAGCTTTCTTT.

The chain combines TRBV3-1 with TRBJ2-7; tentative D call: TRBD1 (5 bases). Germline CDR1 LGHDT, CDR2 YNNKEL (reference sequence). V was shortened by 0 bases and J by 0 bases, with 9 bases between the two germline ends. The CDR3 is 15 residues long. CDR3: CASSQDPDSSYEQYF. The CDR3 nucleotides read TGTGCCAGCAGCCAAGATCCCGACAGCTCCTACGAGCAGTACTTC.

The J gene is TRBJ1-2, the V gene TRBV12-3 or TRBV12-4; tentative D call: TRBD1 (5 bases). There are 15 residues in the CDR3. Trimming shortened V by 4 bases and J by 3 bases, and 15 bases separated the two germline ends. CDR3 in DNA: TGTGCCAGCAGTTCCCGACAGATTCTTTACTATGGCTACACCTTC. Amino acid sequence: CASSSRQILYYGYTF.

This clonotype was picked up a small number of times. The rearrangement joins TRBV4-3 to TRBJ2-7; D is perhaps TRBD1 (6 bases). From germline, CDR1 is LGHNA and CDR2 YSLEER. The V and J ends lost 0 bases and 0 bases respectively, with 9 bases between them. The CDR3 covers 15 residues. The CDR3 DNA follows: TGCGCCAGCAGCCAAGAAGGGGACACCTCCTACGAGCAGTACTTC. Encoded protein: CASSQEGDTSYEQYF.

This clonotype was counted a few times. The J gene is TRBJ2-5, the V gene TRBV5-1; 8 bases are a match to TRBD1. This CDR3 region has 16 residues. Germline V CDR1 and CDR2: SGHRS, YFSETQ. With V trimmed by 0 bases and J by 5 bases, 9 bases remained unmatched. CDR3: CASSLDRSGGSETQYF. Here the CDR3 DNA reads TGCGCCAGCAGCTTGGATCGCTCAGGGGGCAGCGAGACCCAGTACTTC.

This clonotype was seen a handful of times. This rearrangement joins TRBV11-1 to TRBJ1-6, with a tentative D call TRBD1 (5 bases). Germline CDR1 is SGHAT and CDR2 is FQDESV (reference sequence). The length of the CDR3 is 14 residues. Trimming cost V 2 bases and J 10 bases, with 12 bases left between them. The CDR3 sequence: CASSLSGRGSPLHF. The CDR3 nucleotides read TGTGCCAGCAGCTTATCAGGGAGAGGCTCACCCCTCCACTTT.

V usage is TRBV27 and J usage is TRBJ1-5; perhaps TRBD1 as D (5 bases). V lost 4 bases and J 4 bases, leaving 17 bases between the germline ends. This CDR3 comprises 16 residues. CDR1 is MNHEY, CDR2 SMNVEV, per germline (reference sequence). CDR3 sequence: CASSSITFGANQPQHF. The CDR3 bases are TGTGCCAGCAGTTCGATCACATTTGGGGCTAATCAGCCCCAGCATTTT.

This clonotype was counted only a few times. The CDR3 sequence is CATSDFHRSFEPSNQPQHF. Here the CDR3 DNA reads TGTGCCACCAGTGATTTCCATCGTTCTTTCGAACCAAGCAATCAGCCCCAGCATTTT. The chain recombines TRBV24-1 with TRBJ1-5; no definite D call. V was cut by 1 base and J by 1 base, with 19 bases left in between. This CDR3 has 19 amino acids. From germline, CDR1 is KGHDR and CDR2 SFDVKD.

This clonotype has ten or more counts. This chain joins TRBV7-2 and TRBJ1-2; D unresolved. V shed 4 bases and J shed 5 bases, with 11 bases lying between them. Germline loops: CDR1 SGHTA, CDR2 FQGNSA. This CDR3 is 13 amino acids long. The CDR3 is CASSYRQDYGYTF. DNA for the CDR3: TGTGCCAGCAGCTACCGCCAGGATTATGGCTACACCTTC.

This clonotype was seen more than once but under ten times. One junction end does not reproduce the germline sequence, and a read error may be involved. This rearrangement joins TRBV7-7 to TRBJ2-1; the D call may be TRBD1 or TRBD2 (5 bases each). There are 14 residues in the CDR3. In germline, CDR1 is SSHAT, CDR2 FNYEAQ (reference sequence). The CDR3: CASSSGRSANEQFF. The CDR3 DNA reads as TGTGCTAGCAGCTCAGGGAGATCCGCCAATGAGCAGTTCTTC.

This clonotype was found a few times. The chain links TRBV2 to TRBJ1-2; D not certain. V lost 2 bases, J lost 0 bases, and 10 bases lay in between. The CDR3 has 15 amino acids. Germline V gene data show CDR1 as SNHLY and CDR2 as FYNNEI. CDR3 loop: CASSENGVSNYGYTF. The CDR3 nucleotides read TGTGCCAGCAGTGAAAACGGAGTTTCTAACTATGGCTACACCTTC.

This clonotype was seen repeatedly, ten times or more. V gene TRBV7-2 combines with J gene TRBJ2-5; D unresolved. In germline, CDR1 is SGHTA, CDR2 FQGNSA. Trimming removed 1 base at V and 3 bases at J, with 6 bases between. The CDR3 has 13 amino acids. CDR3 DNA: TGTGCCAGCAGCTTAGGCACGAAAGAGACCCAGTACTTC. Translated: CASSLGTKETQYF.

Regarding this clonotype: At one of its ends the junction is not consistent with the germline gene, which may arise from a read error. The chain couples TRBV5-1 to TRBJ1-1; D unclear. Per the germline V gene, CDR1 is SGHRS and CDR2 is YFSETQ. This CDR3 comprises 15 residues. CDR3 sequence: CAISSLGGFNTEAFF. CDR3 DNA: TGCGCCATCAGCTCCCTGGGAGGATTTAACACTGAAGCTTTCTTT. The full variable domain, its missing parts supplied by reference TRBV5-1 and TRBJ1-1, is KAGVTQTPRYLIKTRGQQVTLSCSPISGHRSVSWYQQTPGQGLQFLFEYFSETQRNKGNFPGRFSGRQFSNSRSEMNVSTLELGDSALYLCAISSLGGFNTEAFFGQGTRLTVV.

This clonotype turned up a few times. The V gene is TRBV20-1, the J gene TRBJ2-7; possible D gene TRBD2, 5 bases. V shed 7 bases and J shed 2 bases, with 12 bases lying between them. This CDR3 contains 12 residues. Germline V gene data show CDR1 as DFQATT and CDR2 as SNEGSKA (reference sequence). Written as DNA, the CDR3 is TGCAGTGTGGGCCCGGGGACCTACGAGCAGTACTTC. Translated: CSVGPGTYEQYF.

The chain links TRBV20-1 to TRBJ2-3; 10 nucleotides agree with TRBD2. Germline V CDR1 and CDR2: DFQATT, SNEGSKA (reference sequence). Trimming removed 5 bases from V and 4 bases from J; junction bases left unmatched: 6. This CDR3 comprises 14 residues. CDR3 sequence: CSARSGGAADTQYF. DNA of the CDR3: TGCAGTGCTCGGAGCGGGGGGGCGGCAGATACGCAGTATTTT.